Given below is one T cell receptor beta chain in context. Which antigen it targets is not known. Base-call qualities are not available, and no considerably larger clone is one nucleotide away. The Qiagen DNeasy kit was used to extract genomic DNA from unsorted PBMCs and from the negatively selected CD4+ and CD8+ fractions. Amplification of TCR beta CDR3 regions was done by immunoSEQ multiplex PCR with primers that anneal to V and J segments. A synthetic immune receptor repertoire was used to minimize amplification bias, and any remaining bias was removed computationally after sequencing. In the source study's methods: Repertoire diversity was quantified as the Shannon entropy index using custom Python scripts. Unsorted, CD4+ and CD8+ repertoires were examined separately, except in combined analyses, for which CD4+ and CD8+ sequences were merged in silico. Clonal expansion was defined as a frequency increase of at least 2-fold after treatment compared with C1D1, and clones undetected at baseline were assigned a pseudocount of 0.5. Clones with 0 or 1 copy at C1D1 were classified as singleton clones, and clones with 2 or more copies were classified as non-singleton clones. Clones expanded in unsorted samples were annotated as CD4+, CD8+ or unknown by matching protein sequences in sorted samples from the same patient. Wilcoxon tests were applied to paired samples to test diversity changes from C1D1 to C4D1. TCRdb mirrors the immuneACCESS table, restricted to in-frame sequences. Some clones are absent from its copies; in checked studies, under half trace to an unresolved V gene, and the reason for the others is unknown. V and J calls plus clone size are reproduced from that table; the DNA served to infer D and trimming. A total of about 21,000 clones appear in this sample, about two thirds of them only once. The ten largest account for 5.8% of the sample.

In the germline V gene (reference sequence), CDR1 corresponds to MNHNY and CDR2 to SVGAGI. V lost 7 bases and J lost 4 bases; the stretch between them is 14 bases long. Reading from cysteine to phenylalanine, the CDR3 counts 13 amino acids. Only the CDR3 region is kept as DNA, spanning 39 bases read in frame from base 1. The time point label corresponds to: cycle 1 day 1 (C1D1), immediately before nivolumab initiation. All trial patients had relapsed after autologous stem cell transplantation, with cohorts A, B and C differing in prior brentuximab vedotin exposure. The trial cohort included 56 patients with relapsed/refractory classical Hodgkin lymphoma, and each patient had a best overall response of complete response, partial response or progressive disease. In the multi-cohort phase II CheckMate 205 trial, trial patients received single-agent nivolumab. An independent review committee assessed best overall response by applying the 2007 International Working Group response criteria. Trial PBMCs were collected just before the start of nivolumab (C1D1) and during therapy at cycle 2 day 1 and cycle 4 day 1. Peripheral blood was collected in 8 mL Vacutainer Cell Preparation Tubes, from which PBMCs were isolated by centrifugation and then cryopreserved.

The data stem from a study of PD-1 blockade in classical Hodgkin lymphoma (dated by TCRdb to about 2020). Concerning the study at large: Nivolumab dosing was 3 mg/kg intravenously every 2 weeks, continuing until either disease progression or unacceptable toxicity. The study used TCR beta sequencing and CyTOF to define a peripheral blood immune signature of response to PD-1 blockade in classical Hodgkin lymphoma. Broad study findings and their caveats: By C4D1, a significant rise was seen in CD4+ TCR diversity but not in CD8+ TCR diversity (p=0.0027 vs p=0.16), and the rise was most apparent among complete responders (p=0.02). Baseline TCR diversity was reported to be lower in newly diagnosed patients than in healthy donors, and even lower in relapsed/refractory patients. The study was limited to a single clinical trial cohort, and causes of repertoire differences, possibly disease activity or prior therapy, remained undefined. Baseline diversity similar to that of newly diagnosed patients was observed in trial patients achieving complete response, whereas significantly lower diversity was observed in partial responders and progressors. Lower diversity was seen in patients whose nivolumab began less than 1 year after ASCT, and these patients were left out of later analyses so that immune reconstitution would not confound the results.

The starting material was peripheral blood mononuclear cells (PBMCs), obtained at baseline. The sequence joins TRBV6-6 to TRBJ2-7; the D gene is possibly TRBD1, with 5 bases matching. The clonotype comes from a human donor with classical Hodgkin lymphoma. The CDR3 corresponds to CASTRGTGYEQYF. The sequenced DNA: TGTGCCAGCACTAGGGGCACTGGTTACGAGCAGTACTTC.